The 2 T cell receptor beta chains in this list originate from one sample, sequenced in a study of T cells in localized non-small cell lung cancer. Produced via immunoSEQ multiplex PCR; TCRdb's table is partial and in-frame only. The sample consists of tens of thousands of clones, approximately 90% of them appearing once. Sequencing used peripheral blood, obtained before any cancer treatment. The receptor set was obtained from a female donor over 55 with stage I lung adenocarcinoma.

This clone was detected a few times. The chain carries TRBV30 and TRBJ1-6; 9 positions agree with TRBD1. The CDR3 consists of 13 residues. Germline values: CDR1 GTSNPN, CDR2 SVGIG (reference sequence). V lost 4 bases, J lost 9 bases, and 4 bases stayed unmatched. The CDR3 protein is CAWTDRGVSPLHF. CDR3 sequence (DNA): TGTGCCTGGACGGACAGGGGTGTTTCACCCCTCCACTTT.

This sequence joins TRBV25-1 and TRBJ2-1; 7 bases fit TRBD1. CDR1 and CDR2 (germline): MGHDK, SYGVNS. Trimming took 4 bases from V and 7 from J; bases not matched to a gene: 7. The CDR3 consists of 14 residues. The DNA for the CDR3 is TGTGCCAGCAGTGGCCTGACAGGGCAAAATGAGCAGTTCTTC. Its translation is CASSGLTGQNEQFF.